The rows below give T cell receptor beta chains drawn from one sample of a study of blood T cell repertoires in COVID-19. Assay: immunoSEQ multiplex PCR; the TCRdb copy retains only in-frame clones and omits some. The sample has over 200,000 clones, around 86% seen once; the top ten hold 5.5% to 8%. The material sequenced was peripheral blood. The receptors stem from a man aged 60-69 years who had recovered from COVID-19. The CDR3 runs from the conserved cysteine through the conserved F or W. A D gene is named only where the DNA matches it firmly. Size is stated for part of the rows, as once, few or many counts, or as a class when the clone is expanded.

V gene: TRBV11-3; D gene: TRBD2; J gene: TRBJ2-5; clone size: .; CDR3 DNA: TGTGCCAGCAGCTTAGGACTAGCGGGAGGAAGCCAAGAGACCCAGTACTTC; CDR3 protein: CASSLGLAGGSQETQYF
V gene: TRBV19; D gene: TRBD1; J gene: TRBJ1-2; clone size: .; CDR3 DNA: TGTGCCAGTAGTATAGATCCGGGACAGGGCTATGGCTACACCTTC; CDR3 protein: CASSIDPGQGYGYTF
V gene: TRBV6-4; D gene: .; J gene: TRBJ1-1; clone size: once; CDR3 DNA: TGTGCCAGCAGTGGGGAGATTGGGACTGAAGCTTTCTTT; CDR3 protein: CASSGEIGTEAFF
V gene: TRBV29-1; D gene: .; J gene: TRBJ1-1; clone size: .; CDR3 DNA: TGCAGCGAGGGGGGCAAAGGGAACACTGAAGCTTTCTTT; CDR3 protein: CSEGGKGNTEAFF
V gene: TRBV28; D gene: TRBD2; J gene: TRBJ2-7; clone size: .; CDR3 DNA: TGTGCCAGCAGTTTGACAGCGGGGGCTGGCTCTGACGAGCAGTACTTC; CDR3 protein: CASSLTAGAGSDEQYF
V gene: TRBV7-2; D gene: .; J gene: TRBJ2-5; clone size: .; CDR3 DNA: TGTGCCAGCAGCCAAAATAACAGAAAGTACCAAGAGACCCAGTACTTC; CDR3 protein: CASSQNNRKYQETQYF
V gene: TRBV7-7; D gene: TRBD2; J gene: TRBJ2-7; clone size: once; CDR3 DNA: TGTGCTAGCAGCCTTAGGAGCGGGAGCGAGCAGTACTTC; CDR3 protein: CASSLRSGSEQYF
V gene: TRBV5-1; D gene: .; J gene: TRBJ2-1; clone size: .; CDR3 DNA: TGCGCCAGCAGCTATACGGACATCAATGAGCAGTTCTTC; CDR3 protein: CASSYTDINEQFF
V gene: TRBV28; D gene: TRBD1; J gene: TRBJ2-7; clone size: .; CDR3 DNA: TGTGCCAGCAGTTTTGGCAGGGGGAACGAGCAGTACTTC; CDR3 protein: CASSFGRGNEQYF
V gene: TRBV5-1; D gene: .; J gene: TRBJ2-7; clone size: .; CDR3 DNA: TGCGCCAGCAGCTTCGGAGGGGCCTACGAGCAGTACTTC; CDR3 protein: CASSFGGAYEQYF
V gene: TRBV18; D gene: TRBD2; J gene: TRBJ2-1; clone size: .; CDR3 DNA: TGTGCCAGCTCACCGGGACTAGCGGGAACCTATGAGCAGTTCTTC; CDR3 protein: CASSPGLAGTYEQFF
V gene: TRBV7-2; D gene: TRBD1; J gene: TRBJ1-2; clone size: .; CDR3 DNA: TGTGCCAGCAGCTTCGGGACAGGGGGAAACTATGGCTACACCTTC; CDR3 protein: CASSFGTGGNYGYTF
V gene: TRBV18; D gene: .; J gene: TRBJ1-2; clone size: once; CDR3 DNA: TGTGCCAGCTCACCGGCCGGGGGGCGAGGGGGCTACACCTTC; CDR3 protein: CASSPAGGRGGYTF
V gene: TRBV19; D gene: .; J gene: TRBJ2-3; clone size: .; CDR3 DNA: TGTGCCAGTAGTCCCCAAGATACGCAGTATTTT; CDR3 protein: CASSPQDTQYF